Detailed here is one T cell receptor beta chain. This clonotype has just a few counts. Its antigen is not yet known. No much larger clone is present one base from it, and per-base qualities are unavailable. Library prep was done by 5' RACE. These reads were obtained on an Illumina HiSeq 2500. A second PCR of 7 to 11 cycles was run with a J-beta primer mix and a sample-barcoded 5' primer. A unique molecular identifier was introduced onto each TCR beta cDNA molecule by a template-switch 5' adaptor carrying 12 random nucleotides. At least 2.5 million CDR3-containing paired-end reads were obtained from each sample. First-strand cDNA was synthesized from all RNA with the Mint cDNA synthesis kit, primed by a TRBC-specific oligonucleotide. Following uracil-DNA glycosylase treatment, a first 18-cycle PCR with universal primers M1SS and BC2_uni_R was performed on all cDNA. The authors' pipeline ran thus. Normalization of each sample was performed by random selection of 1 million high-quality reads, each carrying a distinct molecular identifier. Instead of being binned into consensus sequences, reads that shared molecular identifiers were thrown out. CDR3 identification, clonotype clustering and error correction used MiTCR with a Q25 quality threshold and the strictest error-elimination algorithm. A nonparametric unseen species model using Euler transformation provided a lower-bound estimate of total TCR beta diversity. TCRdb reworked the public reads: Q25 trimming with fastp, MiXCR clone assembly, productive beta chains retained. Merged by CDR3 protein, the rows form single entries marked with the most common genes and DNA. These V and J calls rely on TCRdb rather than the paper's analysis. For this sample the table gives roughly 2 million distinct CDR3 sequences, of which less than 50% were detected only once. Roughly 2.1% of the sample goes to the ten largest clones.

The sample belongs to a study of blood T cells in healthy people across ages (dated by TCRdb to 2014 to 2015). Turning to the overall study: Template switching captured roughly one uniquely barcoded TCR beta cDNA molecule per two T cells in model experiments. Age-related changes in TCR beta repertoire diversity were measured in the study by deep sequencing normalized with unique cDNA molecular identifiers. Four age groups were formed from the donors: young (average roughly 15 years), middle-aged (less than 40), aged (over 55) and long-lived (more than 75). To avoid experimental bias, donors of different ages were distributed randomly across sequencing lanes. The study analyzed two additional independent replicas of 1 million unique cDNA reads from the same blood draw for two donors, one aged 18 to 30 and one aged 80 or older.

The 35 to 40 donors, aged roughly 6 to 100 years, were systemically healthy Caucasian individuals from Russia. Each donor gave about 9.7 milliliters of peripheral blood, drawn into EDTA-treated Vacutainer tubes. Ficoll-Paque density-gradient centrifugation was used to isolate PBMCs, with at least 6.5 million per sample. Total RNA was extracted from PBMCs with Trizol reagent, with at least 5 micrograms obtained per sample. The percentages of naive CD45RAhigh/CD27high T cells were determined by flow cytometry on a PBMC aliquot from every donor. V and J are trimmed by 4 bases and 9 bases, and the gene matches miss 12 bases of the junction. The CDR3 spans 16 residues, from the cysteine through the phenylalanine. The kept DNA is CDR3 alone, 48 bases in frame from the first base. The germline V gene provides CDR1 SGHTA and CDR2 FQGNSA. What the study reported, not specific to this receptor: The percentage of naive T cells measured by flow cytometry correlated strongly with observed TCR beta diversity. The long-lived group showed more naive CD4+ T cells, fewer expanded clones and increased TCR diversity than the aged group, suggesting age selection. Because the CMV infection status of the donors was unknown, age-related changes in expanded clonotypes may potentially have been confounded. Bulk unsorted PBMC profiling prevented conclusive comparison of naive and antigen-experienced compartments. Observed TCR beta diversity per million T cells fell roughly linearly with age, and a significant reduction was already apparent by age roughly 40. Estimates of total diversity based on one million sequenced T cells were considered lower bounds and underestimates.

The sample taken for sequencing was blood. The receptor comes from a woman between 35 and 50 years old in good health. The chain uses TRBV7-2 and TRBJ2-3, with 11 bases matching TRBD2. The CDR3 loop reads CASSSLAGVLRLTQYF. The DNA is as follows: TGTGCCAGCAGCTCACTAGCGGGGGTTCTTCGTCTCACGCAGTATTTT.